At least ten counts were recorded for the clone carrying this T cell receptor beta chain. The iRepertoire nested amplicon-rescue multiplex PCR amplified TCR alpha and beta CDR3s from RNA. MiXCR, applied by TCRdb to the multiplex PCR reads, yields one record per CDR3 protein. The table lists roughly 200,000 distinct CDR3 sequences, more than 30% of them singletons. This specimen comes from a study of glioma-infiltrating T cells. CDR3 length: 15 residues. Trimming at V came to 1 base and at J to 3 bases, leaving 7 bases not matched to a gene. Germline-derived CDR1 and CDR2 are DFQATT and SNEGSKA (reference sequence).

The J gene is TRBJ2-7, the V gene TRBV20-1; TRBD1 aligns across 9 bases. The sequence derives from a human donor with low-grade glioma or glioblastoma, undergoing nonglioma brain surgery, or in good health (not recorded which). What was sequenced was glioma tissue, nonneoplastic brain tissue, or PBMCs (not recorded which). CDR3 sequence (DNA): TGCAGTGCTAGAGCCCGGGACAGGGTGGGCTACGAGCAGTACTTC. Its protein is CSARARDRVGYEQYF.